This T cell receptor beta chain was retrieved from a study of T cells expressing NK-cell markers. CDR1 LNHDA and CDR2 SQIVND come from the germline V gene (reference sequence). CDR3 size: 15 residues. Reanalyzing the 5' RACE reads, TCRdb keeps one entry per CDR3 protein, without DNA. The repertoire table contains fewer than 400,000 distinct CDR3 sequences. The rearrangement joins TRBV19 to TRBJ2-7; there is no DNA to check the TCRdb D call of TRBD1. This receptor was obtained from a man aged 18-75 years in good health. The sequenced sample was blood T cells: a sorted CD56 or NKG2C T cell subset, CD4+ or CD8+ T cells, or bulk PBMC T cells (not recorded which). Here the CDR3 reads CASTIRGPGAYEQYF. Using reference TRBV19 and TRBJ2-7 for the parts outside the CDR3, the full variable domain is DGGITQSPKYLFRKEGQNVTLSCEQNLNHDAMYWYRQDPGQGLRLIYYSQIVNDFQKGDIAEGYSVSREKKESFPLTVTSAQKNPTAFYLCASTIRGPGAYEQYFGPGTRLTVT.